Presented here are 11 T cell receptor beta chains from one specimen sequenced in a study of shared clonotypes between healthy human individuals. Sequenced by immunoSEQ multiplex PCR; TCRdb stores in-frame clones only, minus some. The sample includes hundreds of thousands of clones, approximately 75% of them seen just once. Input material: memory CD4+ T cells sorted from blood. Subset defined: CD45RA-negative fraction. The receptor set was obtained from a woman aged 25-40 years in good health.

This clone is a singleton in its sample. V and J are TRBV14 and TRBJ1-1; TRBD1 agrees at 8 bases. The V gene end was trimmed by 4 bases and the J gene end by 0 bases; junction bases not matched to a gene: 10. The CDR3 runs to 17 residues. Germline V gene lookup returns CDR1 SGHDN and CDR2 FVKESK. CDR3 nucleotide sequence: TGTGCCAGCAGCCGCACACTACTCAGGGGGCTGAACACTGAAGCTTTCTTT. This translates into CASSRTLLRGLNTEAFF.

This sequence joins TRBV6-1 and TRBJ2-4, with 7 nucleotides matching TRBD1. Losses at the gene ends were 1 base for V and 6 bases for J; bases not matched to a gene: 9. Germline CDR1 and CDR2: MNHNS and SASEGT. The CDR3 is 16 amino acids. The CDR3 DNA is TGTGCCAGCAGTGAAGAGACAGGGATGATTAGAAACATTCAGTACTTC. Residues: CASSEETGMIRNIQYF.

This chain joins TRBV13 and TRBJ2-3; 8 nucleotides line up with TRBD2. Per the germline V gene, CDR1 is PRHDT and CDR2 is FYEKMQ (reference sequence). This CDR3 is 16 amino acids long. V was clipped by 1 base and J by 2 bases; unmatched bases: 5. The CDR3 loop is CASSLDVSGDTDTQYF. The CDR3 region has the DNA TGTGCCAGCAGCTTAGATGTTAGCGGGGACACAGATACGCAGTATTTT.

The gene calls are TRBV6-1 and TRBJ1-2; D call uncertain. Germline V CDR1 and CDR2: MNHNS, SASEGT. The CDR3 consists of 14 residues. V lost 4 bases and J 7 bases, leaving 16 bases between the germline ends. CDR3 residues: CASSVSGQEVGYTF. For the CDR3, the DNA is TGTGCCAGCAGTGTTTCAGGTCAGGAGGTTGGCTACACCTTC.

The rearrangement joins TRBV28 to TRBJ2-7; D remains ambiguous. V lost 2 bases and J 4 bases, leaving 6 bases between the germline ends. The CDR3 length is 12 residues. Germline lookup yields CDR1 MDHEN and CDR2 SYDVKM. The CDR3 region is CASSLGWYEQYF. CDR3 sequence (DNA): TGTGCCAGCAGTTTAGGATGGTACGAGCAGTACTTC.

The chain combines TRBV28 with TRBJ2-5; D call uncertain. The germline V gene encodes CDR1 MDHEN and CDR2 SYDVKM. The CDR3 totals 14 residues. Trimming removed 2 bases from V and 5 bases from J, with 12 bases in between. Written as DNA, the CDR3 is TGTGCCAGCAGTTTAGAAGATCGTCCGGAGACCCAGTACTTC. It specifies CASSLEDRPETQYF.

A remark on this clone: The same CDR3 is also encoded by other DNA sequences in this sample. The chain links TRBV19 to TRBJ2-1; TRBD1 matches at 7 bases. With V trimmed by 3 bases and J by 2 bases, 7 bases remained unmatched. The CDR3 runs to 16 residues. CDR1 and CDR2 from the germline V gene are LNHDA and SQIVND (reference sequence). The CDR3 spells CASSIEGGSPYNEQFF. The CDR3 DNA is TGTGCCAGTAGTATCGAAGGGGGCTCCCCCTACAATGAGCAGTTCTTC.

This clone turned up a few times. The V gene is TRBV2, the J gene TRBJ2-5, with TRBD2 matching 7 bases. The CDR3 extends over 13 amino acids. V lost 6 bases, J lost 7 bases, and 8 bases stayed unmatched. Germline V lookup: CDR1 SNHLY, CDR2 FYNNEI. The CDR3, as DNA: TGTGCCAGCAGGCCGTGGCCGGGGGGGACCCAGTACTTC. Its translation: CASRPWPGGTQYF.

This clone turned up a few times. The rearrangement links TRBV25-1 to TRBJ2-5; D ambiguous. Per germline, CDR1 MGHDK and CDR2 SYGVNS. Trimming removed 5 bases at V and 8 bases at J, with 12 bases between. The CDR3 is made up of 12 amino acids. This CDR3 reads CASSPDQGTQYF. In DNA form, the CDR3 reads TGTGCCAGCAGTCCAGACCAAGGTACCCAGTACTTC.

This clone was detected a few times. As DNA, the CDR3 is TGTGCCAGCCAGAGGAGGCCTGGGGCCAACGTCCTGACTTTC. It is translated as CASQRRPGANVLTF. This chain joins TRBV27 and TRBJ2-6, with TRBD2 as a possible D gene (5 bases). V shed 8 bases and J shed 2 bases, with 10 bases lying between them. The CDR3 runs to 14 residues. Germline CDR1 and CDR2: MNHEY and SMNVEV (reference sequence).

As for this clone: A read error may account for a junction end that differs from germline. The chain carries TRBV25-1 and TRBJ2-5, with D hard to call. Germline CDR1 is MGHDK and CDR2 is SYGVNS. The CDR3 totals 10 residues. CDR3 residues: CATSKETQYF. The CDR3 coding sequence is TGTGCCACCAGTAAAGAGACCCAGTACTTC.